This T cell receptor (beta chain) was observed in a study of identical twins. General study findings and limits: Out-of-frame alpha sequences shared between twins exhibited an excess of low generation probability.

This clonotype was observed a handful of times. Its antigen is as yet unknown. Template switching added a universal primer site; cDNA carried unique molecular identifiers. A single record per CDR3 protein comes from TCRdb applying MiXCR to the 5' RACE reads. The table has 1.5 million to 2 million distinct CDR3 sequences, under 35% seen once; the top ten hold under 0.35%. Germline CDR1 reads MNHEY; CDR2 reads SMNVEV (reference sequence). Trimming shortened V by 3 bases and J by 4 bases, and 10 bases separated the two germline ends. The CDR3 sequence is 13 residues long. The clonotype originates from a newborn girl in good health. The V and J genes are TRBV27 and TRBJ2-7; D remains unclear. The specimen was cord blood. CDR3 sequence (DNA): TGTGCCAGCAGTTTCTCCCCAAGGTACGAGCAGTACTTC. Translating it yields CASSFSPRYEQYF.